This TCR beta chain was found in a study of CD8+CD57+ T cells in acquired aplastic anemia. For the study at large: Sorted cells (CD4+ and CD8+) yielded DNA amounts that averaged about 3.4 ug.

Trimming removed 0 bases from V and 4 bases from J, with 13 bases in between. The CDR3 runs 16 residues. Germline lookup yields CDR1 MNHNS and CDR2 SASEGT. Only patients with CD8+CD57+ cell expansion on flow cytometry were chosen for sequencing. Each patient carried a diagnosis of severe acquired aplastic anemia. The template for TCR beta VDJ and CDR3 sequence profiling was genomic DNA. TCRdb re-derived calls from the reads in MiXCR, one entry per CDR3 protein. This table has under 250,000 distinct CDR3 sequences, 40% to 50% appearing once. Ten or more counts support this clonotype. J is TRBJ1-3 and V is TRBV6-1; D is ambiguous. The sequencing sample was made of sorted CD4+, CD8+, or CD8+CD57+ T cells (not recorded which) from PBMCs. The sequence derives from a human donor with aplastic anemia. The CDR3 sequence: CASSEAAWSAGNTIYF. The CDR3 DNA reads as TGTGCCAGCAGTGAAGCAGCGTGGTCGGCGGGAAACACCATATATTTT.